This T cell receptor (beta chain) was captured in a study of CD8 T cells in ankylosing spondylitis. MiXCR, applied by TCRdb to the 5' RACE reads, yields one record per CDR3 protein. The table includes tens of thousands of distinct CDR3 sequences, about 6.2% detected once. This clonotype turned up a few times. The V gene's germline CDR1 is MGHDK and CDR2 SYGVNS. After removal of 6 bases from V and 1 base from J, the junction contained 7 bases not matched to a gene. This CDR3 has 15 residues. The genes are TRBV25-1 and TRBJ1-1; TRBD1 aligns across 8 bases. The receptor's source is a male donor with ankylosing spondylitis. Sequencing was done on a sample of synovial fluid, either unsorted or a sorted T cell fraction (not recorded which). CDR3 sequence: CASRQGGTGNTEAFF. CDR3 coding DNA: TGTGCCAGCAGACAGGGGGGTACCGGGAACACTGAAGCTTTCTTT. Filled out from reference TRBV25-1 and TRBJ1-1, the complete variable domain reads EADIYQTPRYLVIGTGKKITLECSQTMGHDKMYWYQQDPGMELHLIHYSYGVNSTEKGDLSSESTVSRIRTEHFPLTLESARPSHTSQYLCASRQGGTGNTEAFFGQGTRLTVV.